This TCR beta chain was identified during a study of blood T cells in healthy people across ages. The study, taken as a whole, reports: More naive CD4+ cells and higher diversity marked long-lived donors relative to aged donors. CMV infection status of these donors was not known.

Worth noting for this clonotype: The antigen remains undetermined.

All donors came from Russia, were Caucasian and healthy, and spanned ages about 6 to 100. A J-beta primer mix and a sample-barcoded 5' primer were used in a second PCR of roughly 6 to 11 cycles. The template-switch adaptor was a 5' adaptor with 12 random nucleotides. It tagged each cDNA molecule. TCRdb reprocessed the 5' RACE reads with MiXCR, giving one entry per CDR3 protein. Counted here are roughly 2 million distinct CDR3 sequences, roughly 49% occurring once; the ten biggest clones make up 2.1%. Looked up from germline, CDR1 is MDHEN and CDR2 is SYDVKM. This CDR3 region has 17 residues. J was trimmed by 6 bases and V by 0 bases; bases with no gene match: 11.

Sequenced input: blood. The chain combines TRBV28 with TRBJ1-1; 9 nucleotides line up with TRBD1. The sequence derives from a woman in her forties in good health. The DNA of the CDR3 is TGTGCCAGCAGTTTATGGGTAGTCCTTGGGACAGGGTCTGAAGCTTTCTTT. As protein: CASSLWVVLGTGSEAFF.